Shown below are 19 T cell receptor beta chains from a single sample sequenced in a study of CXCR3-negative and CXCR3-positive naive CD8 T cells. The TRB cDNA libraries were prepared by 5' RACE with UMI labels. From the 5' RACE reads, TCRdb lists one entry per CDR3 protein and no DNA. The sample table includes 100,000 to 150,000 distinct CDR3 sequences. Sample: naive CXCR3- CD8+ T cells from blood. Subset specified: CD45RO-CCR7+CD27+CD95- naive CD8+ T cells lacking CXCR3 (TNR3-). These receptors came from a human donor in good health. Some clones in this sample may be carry-over from other donors' samples.

V usage is TRBV14 and J usage is TRBJ1-3. Germline V gene lookup returns CDR1 SGHDN and CDR2 FVKESK. The CDR3 covers 17 residues. The CDR3 loop reads CASSQDLGLTSGNTIYF.

This rearrangement joins TRBV12-3 or TRBV12-4 to TRBJ2-3; TCRdb proposes TRBD1, but this gene call is untestable without DNA. The CDR3 runs to 14 residues. CDR3 residues: CASSSLQGADTQYF.

CDR3 sequence: CASSPTRSSYNEQFF. This sequence joins TRBV27 and TRBJ2-1. The CDR3 sequence is 15 residues long. Germline V gives CDR1 MNHEY, CDR2 SMNVEV (reference sequence).

The chain recombines TRBV4-3 with TRBJ1-2. Per the germline V gene, CDR1 is LGHNA and CDR2 is YSLEER. The CDR3 length is 15 residues. The CDR3 loop reads CASSQGTGIDYGYTF.

The V gene is TRBV14, the J gene TRBJ1-1. Germline assignment: CDR1 SGHDN and CDR2 FVKESK. The CDR3 extends over 13 amino acids. This CDR3 reads CASSPPVDTEAFF.

The rearrangement joins TRBV9 to TRBJ2-1; the TRBD2 assignment by TCRdb is unverifiable without DNA. Germline V CDR1 and CDR2: SGDLS, YYNGEE. This CDR3 has 15 amino acids. The CDR3 loop is CASSATSGRYNEQFF.

The genes are TRBV4-3 and TRBJ2-1. The CDR3 loop spans 16 amino acids. Germline CDR1 is LGHNA and CDR2 is YSLEER. The CDR3 is CASSQEETSTYNEQFF.

This rearrangement joins TRBV5-1 to TRBJ2-5. The germline V gene encodes CDR1 SGHRS and CDR2 YFSETQ. The CDR3 length is 14 residues. The chain's CDR3 is CASSLAGFQETQYF.

The rearrangement joins TRBV7-4 to TRBJ1-5. The CDR3 extends over 17 amino acids. In germline, CDR1 is SGHVT, CDR2 SQSDAQ. This chain's CDR3 is CASSFKVPRPLDQPQHF. The whole variable domain, remainder taken from reference TRBV7-4 and TRBJ1-5, is GAGVSQSPRYKVAKRGRDVALRCDSISGHVTLYWYRQTLGQGSEVLTYSQSDAQRDKSGRPSGRFSAERPERSVSTLKIQRTEQGDSAVYLCASSFKVPRPLDQPQHFGDGTRLSIL.

The rearrangement links TRBV2 to TRBJ2-7. The CDR3 is 16 amino acids. Germline CDR1 SNHLY, CDR2 FYNNEI. The CDR3 here is CASLGVVDASSYEQYF.

The chain has TRBV4-3 and TRBJ2-7; absent DNA, TCRdb's TRBD2 call cannot be checked. Germline V CDR1 and CDR2: LGHNA, YSLEER. This CDR3 contains 14 residues. The CDR3 sequence is CASSQDASGDARYF.

The chain couples TRBV29-1 to TRBJ2-1; TCRdb's D call, TRBD1, is unchecked because there is no DNA. This CDR3 region has 12 residues. Germline CDR1 SQVTM, CDR2 ANQGSEA. CDR3 in amino acids: CSVVAQGNEQFF.

Here the CDR3 reads CASSQDWEAPQHF. J is TRBJ1-5 and V is TRBV4-3. This CDR3 is built from 13 residues. The germline CDR1 and CDR2 sequences are LGHNA and YSLEER.

The chain is built from TRBV29-1 and TRBJ2-1. From germline, CDR1 is SQVTM and CDR2 ANQGSEA. This CDR3 is built from 15 residues. CDR3 amino acids: CSVEDGESSYNEQFF.

This chain connects TRBV28 to TRBJ2-7; the TCRdb D gene call, TRBD1, has no DNA to confirm it. Germline CDR1 MDHEN, CDR2 SYDVKM. The CDR3 spans 16 residues. CDR3 protein: CASSSPPVRTNYEQYF.

The rearrangement joins TRBV19 to TRBJ2-7; TCRdb gives TRBD1 as the D gene, but with no DNA this cannot be confirmed. There are 13 residues in the CDR3. The germline gives CDR1 LNHDA, CDR2 SQIVND (reference sequence). Here the CDR3 reads CASSPRRGFEQYF.

The chain is built from TRBV2 and TRBJ2-5. Germline CDR1 SNHLY, CDR2 FYNNEI. There are 12 residues in the CDR3. The CDR3 sequence is CASKQFQETQYF.

The chain carries TRBV12-3 or TRBV12-4 and TRBJ2-5; without DNA, the TCRdb call of TRBD1 cannot be checked. The CDR3 loop spans 15 amino acids. The CDR3 sequence is CASTPRAGGKETQYF.

CDR3 residues: CASSITTGTYEQYF. V usage is TRBV5-1 and J usage is TRBJ2-7; TCRdb's D call, TRBD1, is unchecked because there is no DNA. CDR3 length equals 14 residues. Germline V gene lookup returns CDR1 SGHRS and CDR2 YFSETQ.